These T cell receptor beta chains were read from a single sample in a study of T cell responses to AZD1222 COVID-19 vaccine. Measured with immunoSEQ multiplex PCR; TCRdb has only the in-frame clones, and not every one. Here the sample spans 90,000 to 150,000 clones, roughly nine tenths being singletons. The sample here was peripheral blood, taken on day 0 of AZD1222 vaccination. These TCRs come from an adult in good health. The CDR3 runs from the conserved cysteine through the conserved F or W. D genes are given only for firm matches. Only part of the rows carry a size: once, few, many, or a class if the clone is expanded.

J,D,V,size,DNA,CDR3
TRBJ1-1,TRBD1,TRBV6-8,NA,TGTGCCAAACAGGGGGACACTGAAGCTTTCTTT,CAKQGDTEAFF
TRBJ1-2,NA,TRBV11-2,NA,TGTGCCAGCAGCTCCCCCAGAAAACTAGCCCCCTATGGCTACACCTTC,CASSSPRKLAPYGYTF
TRBJ2-5,NA,TRBV2,NA,TGTGCCAGCCGGATGCAGGGTGTGGGGGAGACCCAGTACTTC,CASRMQGVGETQYF
TRBJ1-4,NA,TRBV27,once,TGTGCCAGCAGTGAGCGAGAGACAGGAACTAATGAAAAACTGTTTTTT,CASSERETGTNEKLFF
TRBJ1-2,TRBD1,TRBV6-5,NA,TGTGCCAGCAGTTTACAGGGGAGGGATCGCTATGGCTACACCTTC,CASSLQGRDRYGYTF
TRBJ1-2,TRBD1,TRBV15,NA,TGTGCCACCAGCAGGGACAGGAAGAACTATGGCTACACCTTC,CATSRDRKNYGYTF
TRBJ2-1,TRBD2,TRBV15,NA,TGTGCCACCAGCCGTAGCGGGGGGCGGGGTGAGCAGTTCTTC,CATSRSGGRGEQFF
TRBJ2-7,NA,TRBV11-2,NA,TGTGCCAGCAGCTTGAATTCCGGGTCCCGCGGGGAGCAGTACTTC,CASSLNSGSRGEQYF
TRBJ2-3,NA,TRBV24-1,NA,TGTGCCACCAGTGGGGGACCGAACACAGATACGCAGTATTTT,CATSGGPNTDTQYF
TRBJ1-1,NA,TRBV2,NA,TGTGCCAGCAGTGATTCAAGGTCGCCGAACACTGAAGCTTTCTTT,CASSDSRSPNTEAFF
TRBJ1-4,NA,TRBV29-1,NA,TGCAGCGTTGTCCGCGCAACTAATGAAAAACTGTTTTTT,CSVVRATNEKLFF
TRBJ2-7,TRBD1,TRBV6-5,NA,TGTGCCAGCAGGGACAGGGGGTACGAGCAGTACTTC,CASRDRGYEQYF
TRBJ2-7,NA,TRBV2,NA,TGTGCCAGCAGGGGGGGAAGCTCCTACGAGCAGTACTTC,CASRGGSSYEQYF
TRBJ2-4,NA,TRBV24-1,NA,TGTGCCACCAGTGATTCGTGGGGGGGGCAAAACATTCAGTACTTC,CATSDSWGGQNIQYF
TRBJ1-1,NA,TRBV24-1,NA,TGTGCCACCAGTGATTCGCCTCACCGGGTTGGTGAAGCTTTCTTT,CATSDSPHRVGEAFF
TRBJ1-6,NA,TRBV6-5,once,TGTGCCAGCAGTTACGTGGCAGGAAATAATTCACCCCTCCACTTT,CASSYVAGNNSPLHF
TRBJ2-1,NA,TRBV19,NA,TGTGCCAGTAGTATAAGCTTTTGGAATGAGCAGTTCTTC,CASSISFWNEQFF
TRBJ1-4,NA,TRBV14,NA,TGTGCCAGCAGCCGGGACGATGAAAAACTGTTTTTT,CASSRDDEKLFF
TRBJ1-5,TRBD1,TRBV19,NA,TGTGCCAGTACCCGAGTGAAGGGGGCGAATAGCAATCAGCCCCAGCATTTT,CASTRVKGANSNQPQHF
TRBJ2-2,NA,TRBV30,NA,TGTGCCTGGAGTGTTATAAGCGGGGAGCTGTTTTTT,CAWSVISGELFF
TRBJ2-1,NA,TRBV21-1,NA,TGTGCCAGCTGCGGGGGTACGAATAACAATGAGCAGTTCTTC,CASCGGTNNNEQFF
TRBJ2-1,TRBD1,TRBV18,NA,TGTGCCAGCTCACTGGGACAGGGACCCACCGGCGAGCAGTTCTTC,CASSLGQGPTGEQFF
TRBJ1-2,TRBD1,TRBV5-4,NA,TGTGCCAGCAGCATTGCACGAGGGGGCGGGAACTATGGCTACACCTTC,CASSIARGGGNYGYTF
TRBJ2-1,TRBD2,TRBV6-5,NA,TGTGCCAGCAGGGCCGGGACTAGCTCCAACAATGAGCAGTTCTTC,CASRAGTSSNNEQFF
TRBJ1-3,NA,TRBV18,NA,TGTGCCAGCTCACCGGCCGGTACCTCTGGAAACACCATATATTTT,CASSPAGTSGNTIYF
TRBJ2-1,TRBD2,TRBV19,once,TGTGCCAGTACCCTAGCGGGAGGGCCTTACAATGAGCAGTTCTTC,CASTLAGGPYNEQFF
TRBJ2-7,NA,TRBV7-8,NA,TGTGCCAGCAGCCGGGGCAGGGCCTACGAGCAGTACTTC,CASSRGRAYEQYF
TRBJ2-1,TRBD1,TRBV27,NA,TGTGCCAGCAGAAGGACAGGGGGCCCGAGCTCCTACAATGAGCAGTTCTTC,CASRRTGGPSSYNEQFF
TRBJ2-1,TRBD2,TRBV2,NA,TGTGCCAGCAGCCTATCCAGCGGGAGGAATGAGCAGTTCTTC,CASSLSSGRNEQFF
TRBJ1-2,TRBD1,TRBV28,NA,TGTGCCAGCAGTTCCGCAGGGGGCAATGGCTACACCTTC,CASSSAGGNGYTF
TRBJ1-5,NA,TRBV5-4,NA,TGTGCCAGCAGCTTGGCCAGACACCATAGCAATCAGCCCCAGCATTTT,CASSLARHHSNQPQHF
TRBJ1-1,NA,TRBV4-1,NA,TGCGCCAGCAGCCCGCATTATACAGGGAAAAGCACTGAAGCTTTCTTT,CASSPHYTGKSTEAFF